These T cell receptor beta chains were read from a single sample in a study of blood T cell repertoires in COVID-19. The table came from immunoSEQ multiplex PCR; TCRdb's copy has only in-frame clones and leaves some out. The sample lists approximately 270,000 clones, about 89% occurring once. The sample was PBMCs or T cells enriched from blood (not recorded which). The source is a human donor in a cohort exposed to, infected with or recovered from COVID-19 (not recorded which). The donor label of this sample is uncertain. Both conserved end residues are part of each CDR3. The D gene is left open where the match is weak.

TRBJ1-2 | TRBD1 | TRBV11-2 | TGTGCCAGCAGCCGAGGACAGGGGGCTAACTATGGCTACACCTTC | CASSRGQGANYGYTF
TRBJ2-2 | - | TRBV5-1 | TGCGCCAGCAGCTTGGACAGGGCCACCGGGGAGCTGTTTTTT | CASSLDRATGELFF
TRBJ2-3 | - | TRBV7-9 | TGTGCCAGCAGCTTAGACAGGGTTGACTTTAGCACAGATACGCAGTATTTT | CASSLDRVDFSTDTQYF
TRBJ2-1 | - | TRBV5-5 | TGTGCCAGCAGCGCAGGGGACGGCTACAATGAGCAGTTCTTC | CASSAGDGYNEQFF
TRBJ1-5 | - | TRBV2 | TGTGCCAGCAGTGAAGCAGAGCGCAATCAGCCCCAGCATTTT | CASSEAERNQPQHF
TRBJ2-4 | - | TRBV6-5 | TGTGCCAGCATGGAGGTCTTTGGAGCCAAAAACATTCAGTACTTC | CASMEVFGAKNIQYF
TRBJ2-7 | - | TRBV4-2 | TGTGCCAGCAGCCAAGGAGGGGGGGGAAGGAACGAGCAGTACTTC | CASSQGGGGRNEQYF
TRBJ1-1 | - | TRBV14 | TGTGCCAGCAGCCAAACGGACACCTCCCACACTGAAGCTTTCTTT | CASSQTDTSHTEAFF
TRBJ2-1 | - | TRBV3-1/TRBV3-2 | TGTGCCAGCAGCCAAGGCTTGGCTCTGTACAATGAGCAGTTCTTC | CASSQGLALYNEQFF
TRBJ1-5 | - | TRBV5-6 | TGTGCCAGCAGCTTGGGGAGGGACCCGTTCGATCAGCCCCAGCATTTT | CASSLGRDPFDQPQHF
TRBJ1-1 | - | TRBV12-3/TRBV12-4 | TGTGCCAGCAGTTTTTCCGCCGGGACTGAAGCTTTCTTT | CASSFSAGTEAFF